This T cell receptor beta chain was retrieved from a study of human T cells and chemical hapten exposure. As for the study in general: All through the approximately 23-week study, the scalp of each patient received diphenylcyclopropenone doses weekly. Patients having alopecia areata, totalis or universalis were mostly female. Study outcomes and limitations: Unchanged with DPC sensitization were TCRs above 1 in 1000 frequency.

This clonotype was counted between two and nine times. Its antigen is unidentified. Germline V lookup: CDR1 WNHNN, CDR2 SYGVQD (reference sequence). With 2 bases removed from V and 10 bases from J, the gap between germline ends came to 12 bases. This CDR3 has 13 residues. Time point defined: patch test 2, 6 weeks after DPC sensitization. Noted treatment: therapeutic diphenylcyclopropenone sensitization with weekly scalp DPC. The library tagged individual cDNA molecules with unique molecular identifiers. From the RACE reads, TCRdb called clonotypes with MiXCR, one entry per CDR3 protein. The sample includes tens of thousands of distinct CDR3 sequences, 8.5% seen only once; the top ten take 3% to 4.5%.

The gene calls are TRBV10-1 and TRBJ2-1, with D uncertain. This specimen consisted of whole blood, obtained in connection with sensitization to the hapten diphenylcyclopropenone (DPC). This clonotype was sampled from a woman aged 50 to 60 with alopecia areata. Some clones in this sample may be carry-over from other donors' samples. The CDR3 region is CASSEEAPDEQFF. For the CDR3, the DNA is TGCGCCAGCAGTGAGGAGGCCCCCGACGAGCAGTTCTTC.